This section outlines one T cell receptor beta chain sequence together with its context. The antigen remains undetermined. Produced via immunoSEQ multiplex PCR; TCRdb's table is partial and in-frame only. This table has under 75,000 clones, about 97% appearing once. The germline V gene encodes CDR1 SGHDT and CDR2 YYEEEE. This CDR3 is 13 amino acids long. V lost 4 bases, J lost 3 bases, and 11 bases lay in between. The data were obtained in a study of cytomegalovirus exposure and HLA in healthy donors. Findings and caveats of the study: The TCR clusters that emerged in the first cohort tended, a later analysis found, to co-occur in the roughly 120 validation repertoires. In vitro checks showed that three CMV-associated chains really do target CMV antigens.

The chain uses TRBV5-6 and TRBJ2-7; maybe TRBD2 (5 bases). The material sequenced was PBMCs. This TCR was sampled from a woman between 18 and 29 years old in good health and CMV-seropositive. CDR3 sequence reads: CASSITRNYEQYF. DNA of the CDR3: TGTGCCAGCAGCATCACTAGGAACTACGAGCAGTACTTC.